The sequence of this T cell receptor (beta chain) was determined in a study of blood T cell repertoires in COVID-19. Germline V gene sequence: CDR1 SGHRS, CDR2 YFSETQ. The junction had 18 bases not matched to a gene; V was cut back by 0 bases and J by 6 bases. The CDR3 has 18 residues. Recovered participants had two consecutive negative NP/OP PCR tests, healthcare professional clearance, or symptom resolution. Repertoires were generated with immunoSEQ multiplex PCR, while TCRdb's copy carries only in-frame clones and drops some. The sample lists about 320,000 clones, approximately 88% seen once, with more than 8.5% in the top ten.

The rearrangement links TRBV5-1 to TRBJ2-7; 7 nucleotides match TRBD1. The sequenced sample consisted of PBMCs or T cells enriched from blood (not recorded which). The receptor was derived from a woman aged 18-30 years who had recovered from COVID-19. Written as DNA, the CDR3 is TGCGCCAGCAGCTTGGTGCCTATCACAGGGGAGCAACGGATCGAGCAGTACTTC. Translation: CASSLVPITGEQRIEQYF. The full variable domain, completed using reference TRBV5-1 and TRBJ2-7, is KAGVTQTPRYLIKTRGQQVTLSCSPISGHRSVSWYQQTPGQGLQFLFEYFSETQRNKGNFPGRFSGRQFSNSRSEMNVSTLELGDSALYLCASSLVPITGEQRIEQYFGPGTRLTVT.